These 32 T cell receptor beta chains share one sample of origin, sequenced in a study of blood T cell repertoires in COVID-19. The data were produced by immunoSEQ multiplex PCR, yet TCRdb's version contains in-frame clones alone and is incomplete. The data show around 86,000 clones, with around nine tenths seen just once and 4.9% held by the top ten. The sample comprised peripheral blood. The receptors come from a woman aged 80 or older with acute or convalescent COVID-19.

The genes are TRBV29-1 and TRBJ2-7; 7 bases match TRBD2. V trimming: 6 bases; J trimming: 0 bases; junction bases outside the gene matches: 8. CDR1 is SQVTM and CDR2 is ANQGSEA in the germline V gene. CDR3 length: 14 residues. This chain's CDR3 is CSVGSGGFSYEQYF. The CDR3 DNA reads TGCAGCGTCGGATCCGGGGGGTTCTCCTACGAGCAGTACTTC.

The V call is TRBV19, the J call TRBJ2-2; TRBD2 matches at 12 bases. After removal of 3 bases from V and 6 bases from J, the junction contained 5 bases not matched to a gene. CDR1 is LNHDA, CDR2 SQIVND, per germline (reference sequence). CDR3 size: 16 residues. The CDR3 reads CASSITSGGPPGELFF. CDR3 in DNA: TGTGCCAGTAGTATCACTAGCGGGGGGCCCCCCGGGGAGCTGTTTTTT.

V usage is TRBV7-2 and J usage is TRBJ1-1, with TRBD1 matching over 7 bases. After removal of 1 base from V and 5 bases from J, the junction contained 10 bases not matched to a gene. CDR1 and CDR2 (germline): SGHTA, FQGNSA. The CDR3 covers 16 residues. The DNA of the CDR3 is TGTGCCAGCAGCTTAGGGACAGGAGGCATTGCGACTGAAGCTTTCTTT. Translating it yields CASSLGTGGIATEAFF.

The chain uses TRBV4-3 and TRBJ1-5; tentative D call: TRBD1 (6 bases). In germline, CDR1 is LGHNA, CDR2 YSLEER. V lost 0 bases and J 2 bases, leaving 11 bases between the germline ends. The CDR3 contains 16 residues. CDR3 nucleotides: TGCGCCAGCAGCCAAGAGGCAGGGGCGGGCAATCAGCCCCAGCATTTT. This sequence encodes CASSQEAGAGNQPQHF.

V and J are TRBV18 and TRBJ1-4; D unclear. The CDR3 contains 11 residues. V lost 3 bases, J lost 13 bases, and 9 bases lay in between. The germline V gene encodes CDR1 KGHSH and CDR2 LQKENI. CDR3 sequence reads: CASSPGGPLFF. CDR3 bases: TGTGCCAGCTCACCGGGAGGGCCACTGTTTTTT. Using reference TRBV18 and TRBJ1-4 for the parts outside the CDR3, the full variable domain is NAGVMQNPRHLVRRRGQEARLRCSPMKGHSHVYWYRQLPEEGLKFMVYLQKENIIDESGMPKERFSAEFPKEGPSILRIQQVVRGDSAAYFCASSPGGPLFFGSGTQLSVL.

This sequence joins TRBV27 and TRBJ1-5, with D unresolved. Germline V gene sequence: CDR1 MNHEY, CDR2 SMNVEV (reference sequence). CDR3 length equals 15 residues. Trimming pared 3 bases from V and 0 bases from J, leaving 9 bases between. The CDR3 DNA is TGTGCCAGCAGTTTCGGCGGATATAGCAATCAGCCCCAGCATTTT. It is translated as CASSFGGYSNQPQHF.

This clone has just a few counts. The V and J genes are TRBV18 and TRBJ1-6; D might be TRBD1 (5 bases). The V gene lost 0 bases and the J gene lost 8 bases, with 11 bases spanning the gap. CDR1 is KGHSH, CDR2 LQKENI, per germline. There are 15 residues in the CDR3. CDR3 amino acids: CASSPPGGEDSPLHF. The CDR3 DNA is TGTGCCAGCTCACCACCGGGGGGAGAGGATTCACCCCTCCACTTT.

This chain connects TRBV6-5 to TRBJ2-1; possibly TRBD1 for D (6 bases). The CDR3 loop spans 15 amino acids. CDR1 and CDR2 from the germline V gene are MNHEY and SVGAGI. Trimming cost V 4 bases and J 8 bases, with 18 bases left between them. The CDR3 DNA reads as TGTGCCAGCAGTTCCTTGGGATGGGGACACGATGAGCAGTTCTTC. This sequence encodes CASSSLGWGHDEQFF.

The chain joins TRBV19 to TRBJ2-5; D is possibly TRBD1 (6 bases). The CDR3 is made up of 17 amino acids. CDR1 is LNHDA, CDR2 SQIVND, per germline (reference sequence). V shed 2 bases and J shed 2 bases, with 18 bases lying between them. CDR3 DNA: TGTGCCAGTAGTATACGAGGAAGGTCAGGGACACAAGAGACCCAGTACTTC. This codes for CASSIRGRSGTQETQYF.

The rearrangement links TRBV2 to TRBJ1-2, with D hard to call. V was shortened by 7 bases and J by 3 bases, with 12 bases between the two germline ends. CDR1 is SNHLY, CDR2 FYNNEI, per germline. The CDR3 contains 13 residues. The CDR3 nucleotides read TGTGCCAGCACCCCCACCGGTGACTATGGCTACACCTTC. It encodes CASTPTGDYGYTF.

The chain employs TRBV20-1 and TRBJ1-2; D unclear. The germline V and J ends were trimmed by 7 bases and 6 bases, with 9 bases remaining between them. Germline assignment: CDR1 DFQATT and CDR2 SNEGSKA (reference sequence). The CDR3 loop spans 10 amino acids. In nucleotides, the CDR3 is TGCAGTGTTTCCCAGGATGGCTACACCTTC. Translation gives CSVSQDGYTF.

The V call is TRBV29-1, the J call TRBJ2-2, with 10 bases aligning to TRBD2. CDR3 size: 16 residues. With 4 bases clipped from V and 5 bases from J, the junction kept 10 bases outside the gene matches. Germline V gives CDR1 SQVTM, CDR2 ANQGSEA. The CDR3 spells CSVGLAGAPGTGELFF. The CDR3, as DNA: TGCAGCGTTGGGCTAGCGGGGGCCCCCGGGACCGGGGAGCTGTTTTTT.

The chain carries TRBV7-2 and TRBJ1-1, with no clear D. Between the trimmed V and J ends, which lost 5 bases and 1 base, there was a span of 8 bases. The germline V gene has CDR1 SGHTA and CDR2 FQGNSA. The length of the CDR3 is 13 residues. The CDR3 region is CASSDAGNTEAFF. CDR3 nucleotides: TGTGCCAGCAGCGATGCAGGGAACACTGAAGCTTTCTTT.

V gene TRBV4-1 combines with J gene TRBJ2-5; D is perhaps TRBD2 (6 bases). V was cut by 2 bases and J by 1 base, with 14 bases left in between. CDR1 and CDR2 from the germline V gene are MGHRA and YSYEKL. CDR3 size: 16 residues. The CDR3 bases are TGCGCCAGCAGCCAACCCCCCGGGAGCCCCCAAGAGACCCAGTACTTC. Translation gives CASSQPPGSPQETQYF.

The chain uses TRBV9 and TRBJ1-2; the D gene is possibly TRBD1 (5 bases). This CDR3 has 15 amino acids. Germline CDR1 is SGDLS and CDR2 is YYNGEE. The V end was cut by 4 bases, the J end by 5 bases, with 18 bases between. The CDR3: CASSTSGNARYGYTF. The CDR3 nucleotides read TGTGCCAGCAGCACTTCAGGGAATGCGAGATATGGCTACACCTTC.

The chain carries TRBV7-8 and TRBJ1-5, with TRBD1 matching 8 bases. Germline lookup yields CDR1 SGHVS and CDR2 FQNEAQ. The V segment lost 6 bases and the J segment 4 bases; nucleotides outside the gene matches: 8. The length of the CDR3 is 15 residues. The CDR3 loop is CASSQGTGRNQPQHF. DNA of the CDR3: TGTGCCAGCAGTCAAGGGACAGGTCGGAATCAGCCCCAGCATTTT.

The genes are TRBV10-3 and TRBJ1-1, with D possibly matching TRBD1 (5 bases). Germline CDR1 ENHRY, CDR2 SYGVKD. The CDR3 is made up of 13 amino acids. V lost 7 bases to trimming and J lost 0 bases, with 9 bases between them. CDR3 sequence reads: CAIKRGMNTEAFF. CDR3 DNA: TGTGCCATCAAACGGGGGATGAACACTGAAGCTTTCTTT.

The chain recombines TRBV5-1 with TRBJ2-2; 12 nucleotides agree with TRBD2. This CDR3 is built from 17 residues. The V segment lost 1 base and the J segment 1 base; nucleotides outside the gene matches: 2. The germline CDR1 and CDR2 sequences are SGHRS and YFSETQ. The CDR3 sequence: CASSLPSGGVNTGELFF. Here the CDR3 DNA reads TGCGCCAGCAGCTTGCCTAGCGGGGGGGTGAACACCGGGGAGCTGTTTTTT. Complete variable domain (other parts from reference TRBV5-1 and TRBJ2-2): KAGVTQTPRYLIKTRGQQVTLSCSPISGHRSVSWYQQTPGQGLQFLFEYFSETQRNKGNFPGRFSGRQFSNSRSEMNVSTLELGDSALYLCASSLPSGGVNTGELFFGEGSRLTVL.

The V gene is TRBV29-1, the J gene TRBJ2-1; 11 bases align to TRBD2. V was pared by 4 bases and J by 8 bases, with 10 bases of the junction left unmatched. The CDR3 extends over 15 amino acids. Germline CDR1 is SQVTM and CDR2 is ANQGSEA. The CDR3 sequence: CSVALVAGGVDEQFF. The CDR3 DNA is TGCAGCGTTGCCCTGGTAGCGGGAGGGGTTGATGAGCAGTTCTTC.

J is TRBJ2-1 and V is TRBV7-8; weak D call: TRBD2 (5 bases). The V end was cut by 5 bases, the J end by 0 bases, with 17 bases between. Looked up from germline, CDR1 is SGHVS and CDR2 is FQNEAQ. This CDR3 is 17 amino acids long. This chain's CDR3 is CASSPTKGLSSYNEQFF. CDR3 DNA sequence: TGTGCCAGCAGCCCCACTAAAGGACTTAGCTCCTACAATGAGCAGTTCTTC.

The rearrangement uses TRBV6-5 and TRBJ1-6; weak D call: TRBD1 (6 bases). There are 16 residues in the CDR3. In germline, CDR1 is MNHEY, CDR2 SVGAGI. V lost 0 bases and J lost 7, with 13 bases in between. CDR3 nucleotide sequence: TGTGCCAGCAGTTACTCGAGTCAGGGGTCGAATTCACCCCTCCACTTT. It translates to CASSYSSQGSNSPLHF.

V is TRBV18 and J is TRBJ2-7; weak D call: TRBD1 (5 bases). CDR3 size: 16 residues. Germline V gene data show CDR1 as KGHSH and CDR2 as LQKENI. The V end was cut by 2 bases, the J end by 5 bases, with 19 bases between. The CDR3 coding sequence is TGTGCCAGCTCACCAATGCTAGGCAGGGAAGGGCACGAGCAGTACTTC. It specifies CASSPMLGREGHEQYF.

CDR3 in DNA: TGCGCCAGCAGCTTATCAGATGACAGGGTTGTAGGAGCTTTCTTT. Its protein product is CASSLSDDRVVGAFF. V and J are TRBV5-1 and TRBJ1-1; 7 nucleotides align to TRBD1. With V trimmed by 2 bases and J by 10 bases, 14 bases remained unmatched. The CDR3 consists of 15 residues. Germline V lookup: CDR1 SGHRS, CDR2 YFSETQ. Combining the CDR3 with reference TRBV5-1 and TRBJ1-1 gives the whole variable domain KAGVTQTPRYLIKTRGQQVTLSCSPISGHRSVSWYQQTPGQGLQFLFEYFSETQRNKGNFPGRFSGRQFSNSRSEMNVSTLELGDSALYLCASSLSDDRVVGAFFGQGTRLTVV.

The chain has TRBV30 and TRBJ1-6; TRBD1 aligns across 8 bases. V was pared by 1 base and J by 10 bases, with 12 bases of the junction left unmatched. The CDR3 runs to 16 residues. CDR1 and CDR2 from the germline V gene are GTSNPN and SVGIG (reference sequence). The chain's CDR3 is CAWSDRSGTGGSPLHF. The CDR3 DNA reads TGTGCCTGGAGTGATCGATCCGGGACAGGAGGATCACCCCTCCACTTT.

The rearrangement joins TRBV5-4 to TRBJ1-1; 7 bases align to TRBD1. This CDR3 spans 16 amino acids. Germline loops: CDR1 SGHNT, CDR2 YYREEE (reference sequence). V dropped 0 bases and J dropped 7; count of bases not matched to a gene: 12. CDR3 DNA sequence: TGTGCCAGCAGCTTGGCCCCACAGGGGATGACGTATGAAGCTTTCTTT. Amino acids: CASSLAPQGMTYEAFF.

The rearrangement links TRBV21-1 to TRBJ2-7; the table calls TRBD1, which could not be checked here. TRBV21-1 is a known pseudogene. The CDR3 extends over 18 amino acids. CDR3 coding DNA: TGTGCCAGCAGCAAAGAGACGGACAGGGGCCTCTTCGCCTACGAGCAGTACTTC. Its protein product is CASSKETDRGLFAYEQYF.

The chain recombines TRBV18 with TRBJ1-5, with D hard to call. The CDR3 length is 13 residues. V lost 2 bases, J lost 3 bases, and 5 bases lay in between. Germline CDR1 KGHSH, CDR2 LQKENI. The CDR3 protein is CASSPGLNQPQHF. The CDR3 coding sequence is TGTGCCAGCTCACCAGGACTCAATCAGCCCCAGCATTTT.

In DNA form, the CDR3 reads TGCAGTGCTAGATCCTACACTGAAGCTTTCTTT. Translated: CSARSYTEAFF. The chain couples TRBV20-1 to TRBJ1-1; D call uncertain. Deletions cut 2 bases from V and 3 bases from J, with 4 bases between. The CDR3 spans 11 residues. Germline V lookup: CDR1 DFQATT, CDR2 SNEGSKA (reference sequence).

The rearrangement uses TRBV27 and TRBJ2-7; 7 bases align to TRBD1. Per the germline V gene, CDR1 is MNHEY and CDR2 is SMNVEV (reference sequence). The length of the CDR3 is 14 residues. The V and J ends lost 5 bases and 2 bases, in that order; junction bases with no gene match: 6. In nucleotides, the CDR3 is TGTGCCAGCAGTGCAGGGGGAACCGCCTACGAGCAGTACTTC. Its protein product is CASSAGGTAYEQYF.

This clone was detected only once. This chain connects TRBV4-2 to TRBJ1-4; D is uncertain. CDR1 LGHNA and CDR2 YNFKEQ come from the germline V gene. Trimming removed 0 bases from V and 3 bases from J, with 11 bases in between. The CDR3 length is 16 residues. CDR3 bases: TGTGCCAGCAGCCAAGAGAGGGCGAGGCCTAATGAAAAACTGTTTTTT. This codes for CASSQERARPNEKLFF.

This rearrangement joins TRBV19 to TRBJ1-2, with TRBD1 matching 9 bases. The germline CDR1 and CDR2 sequences are LNHDA and SQIVND (reference sequence). The CDR3 loop spans 13 amino acids. With 3 bases clipped from V and 8 bases from J, the junction kept 4 bases outside the gene matches. The CDR3 DNA follows: TGTGCCAGTAGTATCTTAACAGGGGGCGGCTACACCTTC. Translating it yields CASSILTGGGYTF.

The chain combines TRBV2 with TRBJ1-5; D is uncertain. V was trimmed by 4 bases and J by 3 bases, leaving 7 bases between them. Germline values: CDR1 SNHLY, CDR2 FYNNEI. This CDR3 comprises 13 residues. In nucleotides, the CDR3 is TGTGCCAGCAGTGCCGGGTCCAATCAGCCCCAGCATTTT. Protein product: CASSAGSNQPQHF.